The text below deals with one T cell receptor (beta chain). The antigen remains undetermined. Arm-PCR of CDR3 regions with iRepertoire HTBI primers generated TCR beta libraries. One entry per CDR3 protein, called by TCRdb with MiXCR from the multiplex PCR reads. The sample has approximately 500,000 distinct CDR3 sequences, under 25% seen once. These data originate in a study of regulatory T cells in long-lasting Graves disease. Study-level information: Over 5 years of antithyroid drugs plus positive TSH receptor antibodies defined persistent Graves' disease. Study findings and constraints: No thyroid tissue was studied; the work used peripheral blood only. Persistent disease preferred TRBV28, TRBJ1-2 and TRBJ2-5; new disease, TRBV20-1 and TRBJ2-1.

Noted time point: persistent/refractory GD, antithyroid drugs over 5 years with positive TRAb. The authors made the TCR library using RNA they extracted from PBMCs. The peripheral blood volume drawn was around 10 milliliters, and it was collected into EDTA tubes. CDR3 length: 15 amino acids. V gave up 5 bases and J gave up 4 bases; unmatched junction bases: 8. The germline CDR1 and CDR2 sequences are SEHNR and FQNEAQ (reference sequence). V usage is TRBV7-9 and J usage is TRBJ2-3; 8 bases are shared with TRBD2. The input for sequencing was peripheral blood mononuclear cells (PBMCs), taken when the disease was refractory, from a patient treated with antithyroid drugs. The receptor was derived from a female donor with Graves disease. CDR3 protein: CASSTWRGAPDTQYF. As DNA, the CDR3 is TGTGCCAGCAGCACCTGGCGGGGGGCCCCAGATACGCAGTATTTT.